This entry features one T cell receptor beta chain sequence. This clonotype was counted at least ten times. Its antigen is currently not known. No base qualities exist here, and no much larger clone lies one base off it. Per the germline V gene, KGHSH is the CDR1 and LQKENI is the CDR2. The CDR3 measures 13 amino acids from cysteine to phenylalanine. This entry keeps only the CDR3 DNA: 39 bases, framed from base 1. The V end loses 5 bases and the J end loses 0 bases, and a stretch of 7 bases separates them. Amplification of TCR beta CDR3 regions was carried out from RNA transcripts. The first round of RT-PCR for the TCR CDR3 was performed with the HTBI primer set and the Qiagen OneStep RT-PCR kit. A second multiplex PCR round built the libraries, followed by size selection and purification. Libraries were sequenced paired-end with 100 bp reads on an Illumina HiSeq2000. Processing in the source paper ran as follows. SOAPnuke was used to process the raw data, with reads discarded if the reads contained adapters or uncalled bases, had a mean Phred below 15, or lacked an exact constant-primer or identifier match. COPE v1.2.5 was used to merge the high-quality paired reads, and each unique nucleotide sequence was defined as a clonotype. Clonotypes were aligned to IMGT TRBV, TRBD and TRBJ reference segments using MiTCR v1.1. The analysis included only V-J combinations with a frequency above 0.0001, which together covered roughly 99% of the repertoires. A TCS score was defined as the ratio between F50 (clonal expansion) and ExV (chaos), using BLOSUM62-based TCRdist between CDR3 peptides within each V-J. Welch's t-statistics and random forest reduced roughly 530 V-J features to roughly 13, which were used in a naive Bayes classifier (R e1071). The raw public data were reprocessed by TCRdb itself: fastp quality trimming at Q25, MiXCR clonotype calling, in-frame beta chains only. CDR3 protein duplicates are merged, each entry listing the most common genes and DNA. The V and J calls and clone size are TCRdb's, not the authors'. The sample includes around 350,000 distinct CDR3 sequences, with approximately 19% observed a single time. Around 4% of the sample rests with the top ten.

Stable Graves' hyperthyroidism was defined as no progression to ophthalmopathy during 18 months of follow-up. The hyperthyroidism patients were between 18 and 65 years old and newly diagnosed, with a disease duration of less than 2 months. The study excluded patients with uncontrolled infections, other autoimmune diseases, pregnancy or lactation. Diagnoses relied on clinical symptoms, serum thyroxine and TRAb, thyroid ultrasound and orbital computed tomography. Ficoll-Paque density gradient centrifugation was used to isolate PBMCs from approximately 11 ml of fresh peripheral blood. Trizol reagent was used to extract total RNA, and RNA quality was then checked on an Agilent 2100 Bioanalyzer. The sample is drawn from a study of T cells in Graves' hyperthyroidism and ophthalmopathy (dated by TCRdb to between 2017 and 2020). Broadly, across the study: Peripheral blood was sampled at the time of initial diagnosis, prior to any treatment. To identify TCR V-J signatures that set the groups apart, the researchers used a discovery cohort of 100 patients, made up of 43 with Graves' ophthalmopathy and some 60 with stable Graves' hyperthyroidism. Prospective prediction of ophthalmopathy was tested in an independent validation cohort of 18 to 20 hyperthyroidism patients and 17 patients who later progressed to ophthalmopathy. For training and testing, the roughly 93 patients in the discovery cohort were randomly divided in a 7:3 ratio. Thyroid tissue and blood T-cell repertoires from six or seven Graves' hyperthyroidism patients were also compared in the study. Once sampling was done, hyperthyroidism patients were given methimazole at a starting dose of 30 mg daily, whereas ophthalmopathy patients were given high-dose intravenous methylprednisolone. The paper reports TCR Vbeta CDR3 sequencing of 140 or so peripheral blood samples: 40 to 45 ophthalmopathy, roughly 80 hyperthyroidism and approximately 17 progressor patients. The full study reports these points: Ophthalmopathy was separated from stable hyperthyroidism by a 13 V-J signature model, with around 90% sensitivity and roughly 81% specificity obtained in cross-validation and 80%/75% obtained in testing. In validation, the model predicted progression to ophthalmopathy a median of approximately 6.3 months before onset, with roughly 70% sensitivity and about 72% specificity. Most expanded thyroid clonotypes (frequency above 0.001) were also found in blood, which suggests that blood repertoires may mirror thyroid immune responses. No statistical method was used to set the sample size in advance, and investigators knew the group allocation.

The rearrangement combines TRBV18 with TRBJ1-1, with TRBD1 tentatively as D gene (5 bases match). The source material was blood. The clonotype was recovered from a woman aged 18-35 years with Graves' hyperthyroidism. The CDR3 here reads CASSVGVNTEAFF. The DNA reads TGTGCCAGCTCAGTGGGGGTGAACACTGAAGCTTTCTTT.